This T cell receptor (beta chain) was captured in a study of radiation and T cells in renal cell carcinoma. Time point: baseline pretreatment blood. Treatment defined: 15 Gy SBRT to primary tumor, nephrectomy 4 weeks later. This renal cell carcinoma was of the clear cell type. This CDR3 region has 12 residues. V lost 2 bases to trimming and J lost 9 bases, with 8 bases between them. Germline lookup yields CDR1 GTSNPN and CDR2 SVGIG (reference sequence). Of note for this clone: Its antigen is not known.

Findings of the study overall: Baseline intratumoral clonotype presence is unknown without pretreatment biopsies.

The protocol was immunoSEQ multiplex PCR, while the TCRdb copy is restricted to in-frame clones and leaves out a portion. This table has about 88,000 clones, approximately 86% appearing once. Sequenced here: blood, sampled from a patient whose treatment included radiotherapy and nephrectomy. The chain couples TRBV30 to TRBJ1-6; D remains unclear. The TCR comes from a man aged 50 or older with renal cell carcinoma. The CDR3 region is CAWSRPFSPLHF. The CDR3 nucleotides read TGTGCCTGGAGTCGACCTTTTTCACCCCTCCACTTT. Using reference TRBV30 and TRBJ1-6 for the parts outside the CDR3, the full variable domain is SQTIHQWPATLVQPVGSPLSLECTVEGTSNPNLYWYRQAAGRGLQLLFYSVGIGQISSEVPQNLSASRPQDRQFILSSKKLLLSDSGFYLCAWSRPFSPLHFGNGTRLTVT.